The 9 T cell receptor beta chains in this list originate from one sample, sequenced in a study of T cells after posttransplantation cyclophosphamide. Produced via immunoSEQ multiplex PCR; TCRdb's table is partial and in-frame only. Among roughly 11,000 clones, around 81% were seen once, and the ten largest hold approximately 3.5%. Sampled 1 year posttransplant, controls received myeloablative marrow transplants, methotrexate and a calcineurin inhibitor. The source was PBMCs, collected 367 days after allogeneic stem cell transplant with calcineurin inhibitor and methotrexate. The receptors come from a male patient in his thirties who received an allogeneic stem cell transplant from an unrelated donor, was CMV-positive, and had acute GVHD only. Some T cells may originate from the graft donor.

This chain joins TRBV4-1 and TRBJ2-3, with TRBD2 matching over 10 bases. Germline V gene lookup returns CDR1 MGHRA and CDR2 YSYEKL. Trimming removed 2 bases from V and 6 bases from J; junction bases left unmatched: 8. The CDR3 runs 16 residues. The CDR3 nucleotides are TGCGCCAGCAGCCAACGTGGGACTAGCGAATGGGATACGCAGTATTTT. Translation: CASSQRGTSEWDTQYF.

The rearrangement links TRBV6-5 to TRBJ2-7; 7 bases line up with TRBD1. The CDR3 sequence is 14 residues long. V was pared by 6 bases and J by 5 bases, with 10 bases of the junction left unmatched. CDR1 and CDR2 (germline): MNHEY, SVGAGI. The CDR3: CASSYRGKSDEQYF. CDR3 bases: TGTGCCAGCAGCTACAGGGGAAAAAGTGACGAGCAGTACTTC.

This clone was seen once. The CDR3 is CASSPRGWVDQPQHF. The CDR3 DNA reads as TGTGCCAGCAGTCCCAGGGGATGGGTGGATCAGCCCCAGCATTTT. V and J are TRBV5-6 and TRBJ1-5; D perhaps matches TRBD1 (6 bases). CDR3 length: 15 amino acids. Germline V gene data show CDR1 as SGHDT and CDR2 as YYEEEE. Deletions cut 5 bases from V and 5 bases from J, with 17 bases between.

This clone was detected only once. The V and J genes are TRBV4-3 and TRBJ1-6, with D possibly TRBD1 on 5 matching bases. The V gene lost 6 bases and the J gene lost 8 bases, with 14 bases spanning the gap. The V gene's germline CDR1 is LGHNA and CDR2 YSLEER. This CDR3 comprises 14 residues. The CDR3, as DNA: TGCGCCAGCAGGGGGGGAGGGGACCATTCACCCCTCCACTTT. Its protein is CASRGGGDHSPLHF.

The CDR3 coding sequence is TGCGCCAGCAGCCAAGATGAGGGCCGGGATACGCAGTATTTT. It is translated as CASSQDEGRDTQYF. V gene TRBV4-1 combines with J gene TRBJ2-3, with D possibly being TRBD2 (5 bases). Looked up from germline, CDR1 is MGHRA and CDR2 is YSYEKL. Trimming cost V 0 bases and J 6 bases, with 10 bases left between them. This CDR3 has 14 residues.

This chain connects TRBV9 to TRBJ2-7; 7 bases line up with TRBD2. The germline CDR1 and CDR2 sequences are SGDLS and YYNGEE. V shed 2 bases, J shed 7 bases, and the junction held 6 bases outside the gene matches. The CDR3 has 13 amino acids. The CDR3 DNA is TGTGCCAGCAGCGTGGAGACAGCGGGAGAGCAGTACTTC. Its protein product is CASSVETAGEQYF.

The chain recombines TRBV6-5 with TRBJ2-1; 7 nucleotides align to TRBD1. The CDR3 loop spans 13 amino acids. Germline loops: CDR1 MNHEY, CDR2 SVGAGI. V lost 5 bases and J lost 7; bases outside the gene matches: 5. CDR3 coding DNA: TGTGCCAGCAGTACGACAGGGCTGAATGAGCAGTTCTTC. Protein: CASSTTGLNEQFF.

The chain employs TRBV11-1 and TRBJ1-2; 7 bases agree with TRBD1. Germline V gene sequence: CDR1 SGHAT, CDR2 FQDESV (reference sequence). The CDR3 sequence is 15 residues long. Trimming took 4 bases from V and 7 from J; bases not matched to a gene: 12. The CDR3 bases are TGTGCCAGCAGCTCCACGACCCGGGACAGAGGTGGCTACACCTTC. It codes for CASSSTTRDRGGYTF. The full variable domain, its missing parts supplied by reference TRBV11-1 and TRBJ1-2, is EAEVAQSPRYKITEKSQAVAFWCDPISGHATLYWYRQILGQGPELLVQFQDESVVDDSQLPKDRFSAERLKGVDSTLKIQPAELGDSAMYLCASSSTTRDRGGYTFGSGTRLTVV.

The chain joins TRBV29-1 to TRBJ1-5, with 7 bases matching TRBD1. Germline CDR1 reads SQVTM; CDR2 reads ANQGSEA. V was pared by 6 bases and J by 4 bases, with 6 bases of the junction left unmatched. This CDR3 contains 13 residues. The CDR3 reads CSVARDSNQPQHF. The DNA of the CDR3 is TGCAGCGTGGCAAGGGACAGTAATCAGCCCCAGCATTTT.